This TCR beta chain was sequenced for a study of glioma-infiltrating T cells after dendritic cell vaccination. Study background: Glioblastoma patients came from Phase I and II dendritic cell vaccination trials. At biweekly intervals, patients got three intradermal dendritic cell vaccine injections. Patients received autologous tumor lysate-pulsed dendritic cell vaccination between the early 2000s and the early 2010s.

Here immunoSEQ multiplex PCR was the method, and the copy in TCRdb shows in-frame clones only, minus some. Found here are around 58,000 clones, approximately 78% of them singletons; the top ten hold around 9.6%. Germline V CDR1 and CDR2: MDHEN, SYDVKM. V lost 8 bases and J 4 bases, leaving 17 bases between the germline ends. The length of the CDR3 is 14 residues. PBMC were collected before vaccination, two weeks after the third vaccination, and at progression. The sequence was obtained from a human donor with glioblastoma. Sequenced material: blood, taken before dendritic cell vaccination. V usage is TRBV28 and J usage is TRBJ1-2, with D perhaps matching TRBD1 (6 bases). DNA of the CDR3: TGTGCCAGCTGTACAGGGCCCTACGGCTATGGCTACACCTTC. Translating it yields CASCTGPYGYGYTF.